The rows below give T cell receptor beta chains drawn from one sample of a study of T-cell memory formation after mild COVID-19. TCRdb redid the calling of the 5' RACE reads with MiXCR, one entry per CDR3 protein. In the table there are about 200,000 distinct CDR3 sequences, 9% to 10% of which are singletons. The sample consisted of PBMCs or a T cell subset sorted from them (not recorded which). The origin of the receptors is a man aged 18 to 29 who had mild COVID-19 (a few samples of this study predate the infection). Cell type and time point are not known. Each CDR3 is given with its conserved first and last residue. Fields, in order: clone size, J gene, D gene, V gene, CDR3 DNA, CDR3 protein. The D gene is left open where the match is weak. The size of a clone is reported for some rows only, either as once, few or many, or as a class for expanded clones.

few	TRBJ1-2	.	TRBV4-3	TGCGCCAGCAGCCAACACTCGGACGGAAGCTATGGCTACACCTTC	CASSQHSDGSYGYTF
many	TRBJ1-2	TRBD1	TRBV20-1	TGCAGTGCTAGGACAGGGCATGGCTACACCTTC	CSARTGHGYTF
.	TRBJ1-4	.	TRBV20-1	TGCAGTCCACAGAAGGCTGGACGGAAAAATAATGTTTTT	CSPQKAGRKNNVF
few	TRBJ2-3	TRBD2	TRBV19	TGTGCCAGTAGTCGGGGGGTTATGACAGATACGCAGTATTTT	CASSRGVMTDTQYF
.	TRBJ1-1	.	TRBV18	TGTGCCAGCTCACCTGACAGAGGGCGGGAAGCTTTCTTT	CASSPDRGREAFF
.	TRBJ1-4	.	TRBV12-5	TGTGCTAGTGGTTTGGGTAACGGCGGGCAAAAGAATGAAAAACTGTTTTTT	CASGLGNGGQKNEKLFF
.	TRBJ1-4	.	TRBV30	TGTGCCTGGAGTCTGGGACTTTCCCCAGGGGAAAAACTGTTTTTT	CAWSLGLSPGEKLFF
.	TRBJ2-2	TRBD2	TRBV29-1	TGCAGCGTTGGACTAGCGGCGAACACCGGGGAGCTGTTTTTT	CSVGLAANTGELFF
few	TRBJ1-3	.	TRBV7-3	TGTGCCAGCAGCCTTGGGGGGGGCTCTGGAAACACCATATATTTT	CASSLGGGSGNTIYF
.	TRBJ2-1	.	TRBV9	TGTGCCAGCAGCGTAGACCCGACGTCCAATGAGCAGTTCTTC	CASSVDPTSNEQFF
many	TRBJ1-1	.	TRBV5-6	TGTGCCAGCACCTTGCAGGCGGTTACTGAAGCTTTCTTT	CASTLQAVTEAFF
.	TRBJ1-2	.	TRBV5-1	TGCGCCAGCAGCCCAGGGGTGGTTTACTATGGCTACACCTTC	CASSPGVVYYGYTF
.	TRBJ2-3	.	TRBV27	TGTGCCAGCAGTTTAAGGTCGGGGTTAGTTCGGACAGATACGCAGTATTTT	CASSLRSGLVRTDTQYF
many	TRBJ2-5	TRBD1	TRBV5-1	TGCGCCAGCAGCCCCCTGACAGGGGGGTTGGAGACCCAGTACTTC	CASSPLTGGLETQYF
.	TRBJ2-2	TRBD2	TRBV9	TGTGCCAGCAGCGTGACGGGGGGGCATCACACCGGGGAGCTGTTTTTT	CASSVTGGHHTGELFF
few	TRBJ1-1	.	TRBV6-5	TGTGCCAGCAGTTACAGGGCCATGAACACTGAAGCTTTCTTT	CASSYRAMNTEAFF
.	TRBJ1-5	.	TRBV30	TGTGCCTGGAGTGAGGATAGCAATCAGCCCCAGCATTTT	CAWSEDSNQPQHF
many	TRBJ1-1	.	TRBV29-1	TGCAGCGTTGTAGGGCTCCATCGCTCCACTGAAGCTTTCTTT	CSVVGLHRSTEAFF
.	TRBJ2-5	.	TRBV7-2	TGTGCCAGCAGACCGGGACGGGCCCAAGAGACCCAGTACTTC	CASRPGRAQETQYF
few	TRBJ2-3	TRBD1	TRBV20-1	TGCAGTGCTAGATTGCGGACAGGGGGCCATACGCAGTATTTT	CSARLRTGGHTQYF